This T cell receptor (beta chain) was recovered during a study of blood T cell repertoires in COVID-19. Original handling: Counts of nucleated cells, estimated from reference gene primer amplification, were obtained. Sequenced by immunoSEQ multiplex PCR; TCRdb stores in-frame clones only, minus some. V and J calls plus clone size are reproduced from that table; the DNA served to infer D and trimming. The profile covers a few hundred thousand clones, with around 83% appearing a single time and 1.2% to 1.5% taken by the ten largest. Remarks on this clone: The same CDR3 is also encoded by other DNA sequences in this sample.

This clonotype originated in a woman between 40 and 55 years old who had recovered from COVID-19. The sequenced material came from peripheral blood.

The CDR3 here is CASSLSPGSYEQYF. CDR3 DNA: TGCGCCAGCAGCTTGAGTCCGGGGTCCTACGAGCAGTACTTC. The chain links TRBV5-1 to TRBJ2-7; D might be TRBD2 (5 bases). CDR3 length: 14 residues. Germline CDR1 is SGHRS and CDR2 is YFSETQ. V lost 1 base, J lost 1 base, and 9 bases lay in between.